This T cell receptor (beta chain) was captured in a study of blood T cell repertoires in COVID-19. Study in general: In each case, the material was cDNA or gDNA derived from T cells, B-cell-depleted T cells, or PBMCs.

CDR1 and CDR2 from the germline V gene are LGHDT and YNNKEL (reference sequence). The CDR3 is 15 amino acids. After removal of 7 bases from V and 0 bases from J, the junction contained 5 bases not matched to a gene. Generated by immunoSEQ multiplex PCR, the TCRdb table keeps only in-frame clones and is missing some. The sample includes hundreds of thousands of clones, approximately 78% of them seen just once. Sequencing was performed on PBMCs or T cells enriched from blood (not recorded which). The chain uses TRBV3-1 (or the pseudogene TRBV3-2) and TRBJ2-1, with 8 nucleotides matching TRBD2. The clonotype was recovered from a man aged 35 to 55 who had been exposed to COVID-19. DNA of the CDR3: TGTGCCAGCAACAGCGGGGGAAGCTCCTACAATGAGCAGTTCTTC. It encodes CASNSGGSSYNEQFF.